This T cell receptor (beta chain) appears in the sequencing data of a study of CD8 T cells in Susac syndrome. CD8+ and CD4+ blood T cells underwent TCR beta sequencing. The multiple sclerosis controls, all treatment-naive patients, had relapsing-remitting disease that was stable or active. Purification of the CD8+ and CD4+ T cells relied on negative isolation, and TEMRA cells underwent FACS enrichment. After extraction with the RNeasy kit, about 0.45 to 1 ug of the RNA was reverse transcribed using random hexamers. TCR beta CDR3 was amplified by immunoSEQ multiplex PCR. This amplification extended across 54 Vbeta and 13 Jbeta segments. One entry per CDR3 protein results from TCRdb running MiXCR on the immunoSEQ multiplex PCR reads. This sample has some 300,000 distinct CDR3 sequences, with around 83% found just once. Looked up from germline, CDR1 is MDHEN and CDR2 is SYDVKM. CDR3 length: 15 amino acids. V gave up 6 bases and J gave up 0 bases, with 13 bases separating them.

Sequenced sample: CD8+ T cells from PBMCs. This sequence joins TRBV28 and TRBJ2-3; maybe TRBD1 (5 bases). This TCR was recovered from a human donor with multiple sclerosis. In DNA, the CDR3 is TGTGCCAGCAGGGCAGGGTCTTTGAGCACAGATACGCAGTATTTT. Translated: CASRAGSLSTDTQYF.